This passage covers 8 T cell receptor beta chains from one sample sequenced in a study of OX40 agonist ivuxolimab in advanced cancers. Generated by immunoSEQ multiplex PCR, the TCRdb table keeps only in-frame clones and is missing some. Of more than 60,000 clones listed, more than 85% were seen once; the top ten hold 1% to 1.5%. This specimen was CD4+ or CD8+ T cells sorted from blood, taken in a trial of the OX40 agonist ivuxolimab. The origin of the receptors is an adult with an advanced solid tumor such as melanoma, head and neck, liver or kidney cancer.

The rearrangement links TRBV7-2 to TRBJ1-6; D is possibly TRBD1 (5 bases). This CDR3 comprises 15 residues. The germline V gene has CDR1 SGHTA and CDR2 FQGNSA. V was cut by 5 bases and J by 9 bases, with 17 bases left in between. CDR3 DNA sequence: TGTGCCAGCAGCCTGGGACCCTTGCTTGGTTCACCCCTCCACTTT. Encoded protein: CASSLGPLLGSPLHF.

This chain joins TRBV18 and TRBJ2-7, with 8 bases aligning to TRBD1. There are 14 residues in the CDR3. The junction had 7 bases not matched to a gene; V was cut back by 3 bases and J by 6 bases. Germline V gene data show CDR1 as KGHSH and CDR2 as LQKENI. The CDR3 protein is CASSPRTGFGEQYF. The CDR3, as DNA: TGTGCCAGCTCACCCCGGACAGGGTTTGGCGAGCAGTACTTC.

The chain is built from TRBV18 and TRBJ1-6; D is unclear. V was pared by 3 bases and J by 0 bases, with 12 bases between. CDR1 and CDR2 (germline): KGHSH, LQKENI. The CDR3 consists of 17 residues. CDR3 nucleotides: TGTGCCAGCTCACCTTCACAACGGAGCTCCTATAATTCACCCCTCCACTTT. It is translated as CASSPSQRSSYNSPLHF.

The CDR3 spells CASSLGHSTDTQYF. For the CDR3, the DNA is TGTGCCAGCAGCTTGGGACATTCGACAGATACGCAGTATTTT. The chain couples TRBV7-3 to TRBJ2-3; D may be TRBD1 (6 bases). V lost 3 bases, J lost 3 bases, and 10 bases lay in between. The germline CDR1 and CDR2 sequences are SGHTA and FQGTGA. This CDR3 is 14 amino acids long.

The chain couples TRBV6-1 to TRBJ1-5; D gene unclear. This CDR3 has 15 residues. In germline, CDR1 is MNHNS, CDR2 SASEGT. V was trimmed by 1 base and J by 7 bases, leaving 14 bases between them. Here the CDR3 DNA reads TGTGCCAGCAGTGAAGACGAACGGGCAAACCAGCCCCAGCATTTT. It specifies CASSEDERANQPQHF.

This rearrangement joins TRBV30 to TRBJ2-1; D remains unclear. The CDR3 totals 15 residues. Trimming took off 0 bases at V and 7 bases at J, with 16 bases between the two ends. Germline CDR1 and CDR2: GTSNPN and SVGIG (reference sequence). CDR3 sequence (DNA): TGTGCCTGGAGTGTAGGCCTGACTTTTGGGAATGAGCAGTTCTTC. The encoded protein is CAWSVGLTFGNEQFF.

This clone was recorded once. V usage is TRBV18 and J usage is TRBJ2-1; perhaps D is TRBD1 or TRBD2 (5 bases each). This CDR3 contains 15 residues. V gave up 0 bases and J gave up 0 bases, with 6 bases separating them. Germline V gives CDR1 KGHSH, CDR2 LQKENI. CDR3 sequence (DNA): TGTGCCAGCTCACCACCGGGGGACTCCTACAATGAGCAGTTCTTC. Translated, it gives CASSPPGDSYNEQFF.

The V and J genes are TRBV11-2 and TRBJ2-2; D gene unclear. V lost 5 bases to trimming and J lost 7 bases, with 14 bases between them. CDR1 and CDR2 from the germline V gene are SGHAT and FQNNGV. This CDR3 is built from 14 residues. CDR3 nucleotides: TGTGCCAGCAGCAAAAACACAGTCCACGGGGAGCTGTTTTTT. Translation gives CASSKNTVHGELFF.